The entry below gives a single TCR beta chain sequence along with its context. Its antigen is as yet unknown. CDR1 is SNHLY, CDR2 FYNNEI, per germline. V lost 0 bases and J 9 bases, leaving 14 bases between the germline ends. The CDR3 is 14 amino acids. The data were taken from a study of blood T cells in healthy people across ages. Notes on the study in general: The study found more naive CD4+ cells and higher diversity in long-lived than aged donors.

The use of a sample-barcoded 5' primer and a J-beta primer mix characterized a second PCR of roughly 6 to 11 cycles. TCRdb re-analysed the 5' RACE reads in MiXCR, keeping a single row per CDR3 protein. The table records some 560,000 distinct CDR3 sequences, about 26% of them present only once. Separately, the same data were catalogued under a study of T cells of mothers and their children. As reported in that work: Over 9.5 million reads per mother and approximately 3.2 million per child were obtained.

This sequence was found in a boy between 2 and 10 years old in good health. Sequencing was done on a sample of blood. V is TRBV2 and J is TRBJ2-5; unclear D gene. CDR3 region: CASSEAPRLRAQYF. CDR3 nucleotide sequence: TGTGCCAGCAGTGAAGCCCCGCGGCTACGGGCCCAGTACTTC. The full variable domain, completed using reference TRBV2 and TRBJ2-5, is EPEVTQTPSHQVTQMGQEVILRCVPISNHLYFYWYRQILGQKVEFLVSFYNNEISEKSEIFDDQFSVERPDGSNFTLKIRSTKLEDSAMYFCASSEAPRLRAQYFGPGTRLLVL.